Sequencing of this T cell receptor (beta chain) was carried out in a study of early T cells in non-severe SARS-CoV-2 infection. Overall study: Bulk RNA isolated from unsorted whole blood underwent sequencing; chains were not paired. General study findings and limits: Reliance on VDJdb matching favored anti-spike CD8 responses; private and CD4 specificities were missed.

This clonotype was found many times. As yet, its antigen is unknown. Individual cDNA molecules were tagged with unique molecular identifiers, the study reported. TCRdb re-derived calls from the 5' RACE reads in MiXCR, one entry per CDR3 protein. This table has tens of thousands of distinct CDR3 sequences, under 9% appearing once. Germline V gives CDR1 SEHNR, CDR2 FQNEAQ (reference sequence). Trimming shortened V by 3 bases and J by 3 bases, and 18 bases separated the two germline ends. The CDR3 extends over 17 amino acids. Sample: whole blood, taken at baseline. The rearrangement joins TRBV7-9 to TRBJ1-3; D uncertain. This clonotype was sampled from an adult who was a healthcare worker with PCR-confirmed SARS-CoV-2 infection or an uninfected control (not recorded which). The CDR3 DNA reads TGTGCCAGCAGCTTTTTGGGCGGCTCGAACTTTGGAAACACCATATATTTT. The encoded protein is CASSFLGGSNFGNTIYF.